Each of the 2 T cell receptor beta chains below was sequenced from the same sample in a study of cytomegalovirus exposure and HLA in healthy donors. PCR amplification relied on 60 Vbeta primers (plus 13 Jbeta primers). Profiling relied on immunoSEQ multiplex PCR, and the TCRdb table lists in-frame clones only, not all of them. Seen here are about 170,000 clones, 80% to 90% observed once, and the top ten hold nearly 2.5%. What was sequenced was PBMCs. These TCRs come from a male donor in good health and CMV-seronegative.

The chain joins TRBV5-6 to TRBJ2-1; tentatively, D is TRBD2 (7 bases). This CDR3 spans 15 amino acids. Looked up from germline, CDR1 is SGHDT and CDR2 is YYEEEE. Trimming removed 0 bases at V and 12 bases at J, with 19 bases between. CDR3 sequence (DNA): TGTGCCAGCAGCTTGGGAGGGGGGGCGGAGGTGGCGCAGTTCTTC. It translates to CASSLGGGAEVAQFF.

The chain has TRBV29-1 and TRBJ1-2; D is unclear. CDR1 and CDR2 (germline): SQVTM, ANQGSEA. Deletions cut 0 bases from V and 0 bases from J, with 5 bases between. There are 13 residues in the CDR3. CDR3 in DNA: TGCAGCGTTGAAGACAGTGCTAACTATGGCTACACCTTC. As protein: CSVEDSANYGYTF.